The sample holds a few counts of the clone carrying this T cell receptor beta chain. Its antigen is unknown. This sample was included in a study of shared clonotypes between healthy human individuals. Overall study findings and caveats: Only a few donors were included, so the genetic and exposure-history diversity represented was limited. Larger estimated richness was generally seen in naive subsets than in memory subsets.

V lost 6 bases and J 4 bases, leaving 15 bases between the germline ends. The germline V gene encodes CDR1 SNHLY and CDR2 FYNNEI. CDR3 length: 14 amino acids. A deep-level run was used for the assay. TCRdb's table, derived via immunoSEQ multiplex PCR, lists solely in-frame clones and lacks some. The table lists 2.5 million or so clones, approximately 94% of them singletons. This TCR was recovered from a man aged 18 to 29 in good health. J is TRBJ1-1 and V is TRBV2, with D tentatively TRBD1 (6 bases). Sequenced sample: naive CD4+ T cells sorted from blood. Subset in this sample: CD45RA+ positively selected. CDR3 protein: CASRLTGLGTEAFF. The CDR3 DNA reads as TGTGCCAGCAGGCTGACAGGTCTTGGCACTGAAGCTTTCTTT.